This TCR beta chain is drawn from a study of shared clonotypes between healthy human individuals. The V end lost 4 bases, the J end lost 8 bases, and 8 bases lay between the germline ends. Germline V gene sequence: CDR1 KGHSH, CDR2 LQKENI. The CDR3 sequence is 12 residues long. Deep was the level used in running the assay. Unsorted PBMC replicate PCRs drew on around 270 ng DNA, representing some 32,000 T cell genomes. Generated by immunoSEQ multiplex PCR, the TCRdb table keeps only in-frame clones and is missing some. The data show around 500,000 clones, roughly 80% seen once. Sequences were obtained from PBMCs. The chain employs TRBV18 and TRBJ1-4, with D perhaps TRBD1 (6 bases). The source of this sequence is a woman between 40 and 55 years old in good health. Some clones in this sample may be carry-over from other donors' samples. The CDR3 spells CASSLDREKLFF. The CDR3 DNA is TGTGCCAGCTCACTCGACAGGGAAAAACTGTTTTTT.